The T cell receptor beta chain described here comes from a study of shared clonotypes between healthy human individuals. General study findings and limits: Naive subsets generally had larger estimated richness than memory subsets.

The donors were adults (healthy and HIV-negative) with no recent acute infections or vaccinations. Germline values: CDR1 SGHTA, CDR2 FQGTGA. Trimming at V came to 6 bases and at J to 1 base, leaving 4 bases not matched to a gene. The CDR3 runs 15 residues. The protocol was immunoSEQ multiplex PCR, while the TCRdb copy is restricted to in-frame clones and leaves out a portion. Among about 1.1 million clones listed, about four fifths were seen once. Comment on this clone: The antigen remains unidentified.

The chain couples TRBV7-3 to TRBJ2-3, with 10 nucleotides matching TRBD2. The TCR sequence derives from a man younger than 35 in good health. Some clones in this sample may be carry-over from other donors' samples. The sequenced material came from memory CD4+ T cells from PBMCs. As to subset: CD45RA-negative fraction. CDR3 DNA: TGTGCCAGCAGGGTAGCGGGAGGAGGCACAGATACGCAGTATTTT. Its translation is CASRVAGGGTDTQYF.